This T cell receptor (beta chain) came from a study of T cells in Graves' hyperthyroidism and ophthalmopathy (dated by TCRdb to the late 2010s). With respect to the entire study: Peripheral blood was sampled at the time of initial diagnosis, prior to any treatment. To identify TCR V-J signatures that set the groups apart, the researchers used a discovery cohort of about a hundred patients, made up of 40 to 45 with Graves' ophthalmopathy and about 60 with stable Graves' hyperthyroidism. An independent validation cohort of under 20 hyperthyroidism patients and more than 15 patients who later progressed to ophthalmopathy tested prospective prediction of ophthalmopathy. For training and testing, the 100 or so patients in the discovery cohort were randomly divided in a 7:3 ratio. Thyroid tissue and blood T-cell repertoires from several Graves' hyperthyroidism patients were also compared in the study. Following sampling, methimazole starting at 30 mg daily was given to hyperthyroidism patients, and high-dose intravenous methylprednisolone was given to ophthalmopathy patients. TCR Vbeta CDR3 sequencing of 120 to 150 peripheral blood samples (about 45 ophthalmopathy, about 75 hyperthyroidism and about 17 progressor patients) is reported in the paper.

Hyperthyroidism patients were aged 18 to 65 years and newly diagnosed, with disease duration of less than 2 months. The study excluded patients with uncontrolled infections, other autoimmune diseases, pregnancy or lactation. Diagnoses were established on the basis of clinical symptoms, serum thyroxine and TRAb, thyroid ultrasound, and orbital computed tomography. For progressor patients, blood was drawn at the first diagnosis of hyperthyroidism, before any ophthalmopathy symptoms had appeared. Ficoll-Paque density gradient centrifugation was used to isolate PBMCs from 8.5 to 10 ml of fresh peripheral blood. Progressor patients were first diagnosed with Graves' hyperthyroidism and then developed ophthalmopathy during follow-up. Trizol reagent was used to extract total RNA, and RNA quality was then checked on an Agilent 2100 Bioanalyzer. Based on the germline V gene, the CDR1 and CDR2 sequences are MNHEY and SVGAGI. The germline ends are 9 bases apart after V is trimmed by 0 bases and J by 4 bases. The CDR3 goes from the cysteine to the phenylalanine over 14 residues. Of all the DNA, just the CDR3 is kept, 42 bases in frame from base 1.

The paper's findings and limits, for the study overall: A model built on a 13 V-J signature distinguished ophthalmopathy from stable hyperthyroidism, reaching about 88% sensitivity and about 81% specificity in cross-validation and 80%/75% in testing. Most expanded thyroid clonotypes (frequency above 0.001) were also found in blood, which suggests that blood repertoires may mirror thyroid immune responses. In validation, the model predicted progression to ophthalmopathy a median of roughly 6.5 months before onset, with roughly 68% sensitivity and 72.22% specificity. Sample size was not statistically predetermined, and blinding of investigators to group allocation was not performed.

Many counts were recorded for this clonotype. Its antigen specificity is not known. Per-base quality was not reported, and no clone a single base away is much larger than it. The TCR beta CDR3 regions were amplified from the RNA transcripts. A first-round RT-PCR of the TCR CDR3 used the HTBI primer set with the Qiagen OneStep RT-PCR kit. A second multiplex PCR round built the libraries, followed by size selection and purification. Libraries were sequenced paired-end with 100 bp reads on an Illumina HiSeq2000. The original methods were these. SOAPnuke was used to process the raw data, removing reads that contained adapters or uncalled bases, had a mean Phred below 15, or lacked an exact match to the constant primer or identifier. High-quality paired reads were merged with COPE v1.2.5, and unique nucleotide sequences were defined as clonotypes. Clonotypes were aligned to IMGT TRBV, TRBD and TRBJ reference segments using MiTCR v1.1. Only V-J combinations with frequency above 0.0001, covering 99% to 99.2% of repertoires, were analysed. The TCS score was defined as the ratio of F50 (clonal expansion) to E x V (chaos), calculated using BLOSUM62-based TCRdist between CDR3 peptides within each V-J. Welch's t-statistics and random forest reduced around 510 V-J features to fewer than 15, which were used in a naive Bayes classifier (R e1071). TCRdb redid the processing of the public reads, applying fastp at Q25 and MiXCR, and retained in-frame beta chains. Rows are unified per CDR3 protein, each entry keeping the most common DNA and genes. TCRdb, not the original authors, processed these V and J calls. Counted in this sample were more than 550,000 distinct CDR3 sequences; approximately 19% of them appeared once. Jointly, the top ten make up 15% to 20% of the sample.

The chain joins TRBV6-5 to TRBJ2-5; TRBD2 could be the D gene, as 5 bases match. The sequence was collected from a woman aged 50 to 60 with Graves' hyperthyroidism that later progressed to Graves' ophthalmopathy. The sample comprised blood. The nucleotide sequence reads as follows: TGTGCCAGCAGTTACTCCCCAGAGGGAGAGACCCAGTACTTC. It translates to CASSYSPEGETQYF.